This T cell receptor (beta chain) appears in the sequencing data of a study of PD-1 blockade in classical Hodgkin lymphoma (TCRdb year 2020). For the wider study: Nivolumab dosing was 3 mg/kg intravenously every 2 weeks, continuing until either disease progression or unacceptable toxicity. The study used CyTOF and TCR beta sequencing to define a peripheral blood immune signature of response to PD-1 blockade in classical Hodgkin lymphoma.

About this clone itself: It lacks a known antigen. No base quality information exists; no much larger clone differs at one position.

Genomic DNA was extracted with the Qiagen DNeasy kit from unsorted PBMCs and from negatively selected CD4+ and CD8+ fractions. Amplification of TCR beta CDR3 regions was done by immunoSEQ multiplex PCR with primers that anneal to V and J segments. A synthetic immune receptor repertoire was used to minimize amplification bias, and any remaining bias was removed computationally after sequencing. The paper's processing steps were these. Custom Python scripts were used to quantify repertoire diversity as the Shannon entropy index. The unsorted, CD4+ and CD8+ repertoires were each analyzed separately, with the exception of combined analyses, where CD4+ and CD8+ sequences were merged in silico. A clone counted as expanded when the clone's frequency after treatment rose at least 2-fold relative to C1D1, and clones undetected at baseline were given a pseudocount of 0.5. Singleton clones were defined as clones with 0 or 1 copy at C1D1, and non-singleton clones were defined as clones with 2 or more copies. Clones expanded in unsorted samples were annotated as CD4+, CD8+ or unknown by matching protein sequences in sorted samples from the same patient. Wilcoxon tests were applied to paired samples to test diversity changes from C1D1 to C4D1. In its TCRdb copy, this immuneACCESS table keeps in-frame sequences only and misses some clones. Where compared with another copy, unresolved V genes explain less than half of these, and the others have no known cause. V, J and clone size are taken as reported in that table, and D and trimming were inferred from the DNA itself. The sample table holds some 31,000 clones, of which approximately 70% were seen once. The biggest ten clones account for 12% to 15% of the sample.

Here V drops 3 bases and J drops 6 bases, and the junction holds 11 bases not matched to any gene. From cysteine to phenylalanine, the CDR3 is 16 amino acids long. Only the CDR3 DNA stays, 48 bases, in frame from base 1. CDR1 SGDLS and CDR2 YYNGEE were looked up in the germline V gene. In light of the paper, this sample's time point label describes: cycle 2 day 1 (C2D1) of nivolumab. Every trial patient had relapsed following autologous stem cell transplantation, and prior brentuximab vedotin exposure was what differed among cohorts A, B and C. The trial cohort was composed of about 60 patients with relapsed/refractory classical Hodgkin lymphoma, for whom complete response, partial response or progressive disease was recorded as best overall response. Single-agent nivolumab was administered to trial patients in the multi-cohort phase II CheckMate 205 trial. An independent review committee assessed best overall response by applying the 2007 International Working Group response criteria. Trial PBMCs were collected immediately before nivolumab initiation (C1D1) and during therapy at cycle 2 day 1 and cycle 4 day 1. After peripheral blood was drawn into 8 mL Vacutainer Cell Preparation Tubes, PBMCs were isolated by centrifugation and then cryopreserved.

General findings and caveats noted by the study authors: By C4D1, a significant rise was seen in CD4+ TCR diversity but not in CD8+ TCR diversity (p=0.0027 vs p=0.16), and the rise was most apparent among complete responders (p=0.02). Baseline TCR diversity was reported to be lower in newly diagnosed patients than in healthy donors, and even lower in relapsed/refractory patients. Only a single clinical trial cohort was studied, and what caused the repertoire differences, possibly disease activity or prior therapy, remained undefined. Trial patients with a complete response had baseline diversity similar to that of newly diagnosed patients, while partial responders and progressors had significantly lower diversity. Lower diversity was seen in patients whose nivolumab began less than 1 year after ASCT, and these patients were left out of later analyses so that immune reconstitution would not confound the results.

This receptor was taken from a human donor with classical Hodgkin lymphoma. Recombination linked TRBV9 to TRBJ2-3; TRBD1 aligns with 9 central bases. The sequencing used peripheral blood mononuclear cells (PBMCs), collected before the second cycle of nivolumab. The DNA reads as follows: TGTGCCAGCAGCGCCGCCTTCAGGACAGGGGACGATACGCAGTATTTT. Translated, it reads CASSAAFRTGDDTQYF.